The 9 T cell receptor beta chains reported below all come from one sample, sequenced in a study of prognosis after radiotherapy for stage I lung cancer. Genomic DNA provided the template from which TCR beta CDR3 was amplified by two-round multiplex PCR. First-round PCR amplification was performed with primers specific to each TRBV and TRBJ gene. One entry per CDR3 protein results from TCRdb running MiXCR on the multiplex PCR reads. The sample holds 20,000 to 30,000 distinct CDR3 sequences, 40% seen once. The sequenced sample was PBMCs, obtained before or after stereotactic body radiation therapy (not recorded which). The receptors were sampled from a donor over 45 with non-small cell lung cancer.

This clonotype occurred many times. This chain links TRBV28 with TRBJ2-2; 7 bases match TRBD1. V was clipped by 7 bases and J by 5 bases; unmatched bases: 7. Per the germline V gene, CDR1 is MDHEN and CDR2 is SYDVKM. This CDR3 is 14 amino acids long. The CDR3 here is CASTSTGRTGELFF. In DNA, the CDR3 is TGTGCCAGCACCTCGACAGGGAGAACCGGGGAGCTGTTTTTT.

This clonotype was observed a handful of times. A much larger clone differs from this one at a single base, so this may be a read error. This CDR3 reads CASSGQSGGELFF. The CDR3 nucleotides are TGTGCCAGCAGTGGACAGTCAGGCGGGGAGCTGTTTTTT. The V and J genes are TRBV6-1 and TRBJ2-2; D perhaps matches TRBD1 (5 bases). In germline, CDR1 is MNHNS, CDR2 SASEGT. V dropped 4 bases and J dropped 7 bases, with 10 bases sitting between them. The CDR3 extends over 13 amino acids.

This clonotype has at least ten counts. The chain employs TRBV19 and TRBJ2-7; D is uncertain. There are 16 residues in the CDR3. Germline CDR1 reads LNHDA; CDR2 reads SQIVND (reference sequence). V was trimmed by 3 bases and J by 4 bases, leaving 19 bases between them. The chain's CDR3 is CASSIGPARSGYEQYF. In DNA, the CDR3 is TGTGCCAGTAGTATTGGCCCGGCCCGGAGTGGGTACGAGCAGTACTTC.

This clonotype has only a few counts. A far larger clone differs by one base, so this is likely a read error. The rearrangement uses TRBV6-5 and TRBJ2-7; D is perhaps TRBD2 (5 bases). This CDR3 has 14 residues. Germline lookup yields CDR1 MNHEY and CDR2 SVGAGI. V was pared by 2 bases and J by 2 bases, with 10 bases between. The CDR3 sequence is CASSYIGVPYEQYF. CDR3 coding DNA: TGTGCCAGCAGTTACATCGGGGTCCCCTACGAGCAGTACTTC.

The chain links TRBV27 to TRBJ2-3; TRBD2 matches at 12 bases. Germline V gives CDR1 MNHEY, CDR2 SMNVEV (reference sequence). V was clipped by 4 bases and J by 4 bases; unmatched bases: 12. CDR3 length: 18 amino acids. CDR3 sequence: CASSSQTSGRGRADTQYF. The CDR3 coding sequence is TGTGCCAGCAGTTCACAGACTAGCGGGAGAGGAAGGGCAGATACGCAGTATTTT.

By proportion, this clonotype is medium-sized. This chain links TRBV5-1 with TRBJ2-1; 11 bases align to TRBD2. This CDR3 contains 16 residues. V lost 1 base to trimming and J lost 0 bases; unmatched junction nucleotides: 0. Germline CDR1 SGHRS, CDR2 YFSETQ. CDR3 nucleotides: TGCGCCAGCAGCTTGACTAGCGGGAGCTCCTACAATGAGCAGTTCTTC. Its protein product is CASSLTSGSSYNEQFF. Together with reference TRBV5-1 and TRBJ2-1, the CDR3 gives the full variable domain: KAGVTQTPRYLIKTRGQQVTLSCSPISGHRSVSWYQQTPGQGLQFLFEYFSETQRNKGNFPGRFSGRQFSNSRSEMNVSTLELGDSALYLCASSLTSGSSYNEQFFGPGTRLTVL.

Note on this clonotype: A far larger clone is one nucleotide away, so this likely arose from a read error. The chain is built from TRBV6-6 and TRBJ1-2; 7 bases align to TRBD1. Per the germline V gene, CDR1 is MNHNY and CDR2 is SVGAGI (reference sequence). This CDR3 comprises 12 residues. This CDR3 reads CSSSYRGRRDTF. The CDR3 nucleotides read TGTTCCAGCAGTTACAGGGGCAGGAGGGACACCTTC.

This chain connects TRBV27 to TRBJ2-3, with unresolved D. Germline CDR1 and CDR2: MNHEY and SMNVEV (reference sequence). V was clipped by 1 base and J by 6 bases, with 2 bases between them. This CDR3 has 11 amino acids. The CDR3 protein is CASSLFDTQYF. The CDR3 DNA follows: TGTGCCAGCAGTTTATTTGATACGCAGTATTTT.

This clonotype was picked up one time. This likely came from a read error, as a far larger clone is one base away. The chain uses TRBV7-3 and TRBJ2-3; D is uncertain. The germline V gene encodes CDR1 SGHTA and CDR2 FQGTGA. This CDR3 has 16 amino acids. Written as DNA, the CDR3 is TGCGCCAGCACATTGGAGCAGGCGGCTCGGGCAGATACGCAGTATTTT. This sequence encodes CASTLEQAARADTQYF.